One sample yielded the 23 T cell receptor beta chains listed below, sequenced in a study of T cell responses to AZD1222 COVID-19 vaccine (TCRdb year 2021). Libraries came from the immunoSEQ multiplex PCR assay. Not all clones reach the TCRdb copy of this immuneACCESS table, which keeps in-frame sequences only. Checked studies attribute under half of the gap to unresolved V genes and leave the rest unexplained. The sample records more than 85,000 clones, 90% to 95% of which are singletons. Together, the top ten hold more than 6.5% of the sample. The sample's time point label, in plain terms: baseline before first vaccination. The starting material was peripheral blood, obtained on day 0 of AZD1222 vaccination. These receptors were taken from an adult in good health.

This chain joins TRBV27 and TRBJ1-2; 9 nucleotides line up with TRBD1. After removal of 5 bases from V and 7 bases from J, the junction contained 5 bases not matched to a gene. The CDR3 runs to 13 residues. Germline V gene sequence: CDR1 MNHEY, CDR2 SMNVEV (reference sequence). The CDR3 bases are TGTGCCAGCAGTAGGGGACAGGGTGTTGGCTACACCTTC. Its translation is CASSRGQGVGYTF.

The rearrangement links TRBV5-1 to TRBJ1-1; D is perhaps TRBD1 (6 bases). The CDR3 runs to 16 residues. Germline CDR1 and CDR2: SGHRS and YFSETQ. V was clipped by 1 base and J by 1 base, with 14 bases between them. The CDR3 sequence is CASSLRVGGANTEAFF. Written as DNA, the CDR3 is TGCGCCAGCAGCTTGAGAGTCGGGGGGGCGAACACTGAAGCTTTCTTT.

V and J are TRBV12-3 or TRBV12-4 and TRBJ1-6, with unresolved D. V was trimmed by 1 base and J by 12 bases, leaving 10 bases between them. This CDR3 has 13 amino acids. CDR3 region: CASSLVPRGPLHF. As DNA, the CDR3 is TGTGCCAGCAGTTTAGTCCCGCGGGGACCCCTCCACTTT.

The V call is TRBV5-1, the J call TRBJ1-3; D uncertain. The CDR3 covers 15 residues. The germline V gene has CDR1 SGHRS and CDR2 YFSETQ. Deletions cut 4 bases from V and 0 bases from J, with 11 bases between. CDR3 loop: CASSNPSGSGNTIYF. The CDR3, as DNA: TGCGCCAGCAGCAACCCCTCGGGCTCTGGAAACACCATATATTTT.

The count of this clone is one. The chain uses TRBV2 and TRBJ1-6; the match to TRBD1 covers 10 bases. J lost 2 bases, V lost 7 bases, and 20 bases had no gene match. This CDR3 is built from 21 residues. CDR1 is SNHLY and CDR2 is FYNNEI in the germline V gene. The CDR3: CASKPRPGQGTGGAYNSPLHF. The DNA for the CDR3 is TGTGCCAGCAAGCCTCGTCCGGGACAGGGGACCGGGGGTGCCTATAATTCACCCCTCCACTTT.

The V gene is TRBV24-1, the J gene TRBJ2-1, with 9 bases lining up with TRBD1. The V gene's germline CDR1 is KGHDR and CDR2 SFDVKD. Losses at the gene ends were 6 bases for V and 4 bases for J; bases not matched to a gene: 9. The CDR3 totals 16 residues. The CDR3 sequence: CATSQTGTGLYNEQFF. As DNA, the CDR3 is TGTGCCACCAGTCAGACCGGGACAGGGCTATACAATGAGCAGTTCTTC.

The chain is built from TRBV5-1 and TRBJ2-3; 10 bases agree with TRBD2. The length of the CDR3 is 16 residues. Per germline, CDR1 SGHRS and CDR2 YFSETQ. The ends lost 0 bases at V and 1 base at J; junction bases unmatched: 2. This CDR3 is CASSLELAGGTDTQYF. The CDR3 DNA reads TGCGCCAGCAGCTTGGAGCTAGCGGGGGGCACAGATACGCAGTATTTT.

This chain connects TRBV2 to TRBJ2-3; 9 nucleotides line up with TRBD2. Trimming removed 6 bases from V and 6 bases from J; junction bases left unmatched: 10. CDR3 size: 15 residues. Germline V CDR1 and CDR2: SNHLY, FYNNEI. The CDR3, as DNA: TGTGCCAGCAGGGCAAGCGGGAGGCCCCTCGATACGCAGTATTTT. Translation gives CASRASGRPLDTQYF.

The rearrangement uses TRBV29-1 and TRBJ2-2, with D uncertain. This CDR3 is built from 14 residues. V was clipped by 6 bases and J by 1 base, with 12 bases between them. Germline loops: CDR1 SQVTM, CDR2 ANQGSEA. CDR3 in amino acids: CSVYPDQNTGELFF. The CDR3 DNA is TGCAGCGTCTATCCCGACCAGAACACCGGGGAGCTGTTTTTT.

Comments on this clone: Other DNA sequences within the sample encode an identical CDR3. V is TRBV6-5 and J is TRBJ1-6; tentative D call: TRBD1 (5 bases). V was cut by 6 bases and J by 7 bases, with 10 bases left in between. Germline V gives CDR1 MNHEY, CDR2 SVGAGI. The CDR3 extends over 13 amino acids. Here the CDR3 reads CASSYRGNSPLHF. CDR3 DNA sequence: TGTGCCAGCAGCTACCGGGGGAATTCACCCCTCCACTTT.

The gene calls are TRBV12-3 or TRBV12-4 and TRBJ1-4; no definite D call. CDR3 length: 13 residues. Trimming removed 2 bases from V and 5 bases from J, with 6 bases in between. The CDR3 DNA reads TGTGCCAGCAGTTTAAGAGCGAATGAAAAACTGTTTTTT. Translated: CASSLRANEKLFF.

In DNA form, the CDR3 reads TGTGCCATCAGTGAAGCCTACGAGCAGTACTTC. Translating gives CAISEAYEQYF. The chain couples TRBV10-3 to TRBJ2-7; D is unresolved. Trimming stripped 3 bases from V and 2 bases from J, with 2 bases between. This CDR3 is 11 amino acids long. Germline V gene lookup returns CDR1 ENHRY and CDR2 SYGVKD.

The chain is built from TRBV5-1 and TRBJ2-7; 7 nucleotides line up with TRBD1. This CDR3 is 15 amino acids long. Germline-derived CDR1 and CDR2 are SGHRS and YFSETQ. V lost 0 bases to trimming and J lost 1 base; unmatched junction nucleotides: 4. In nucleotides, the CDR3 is TGCGCCAGCAGCTTGGGGGACAGCTATTCCTACGAGCAGTACTTC. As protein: CASSLGDSYSYEQYF.

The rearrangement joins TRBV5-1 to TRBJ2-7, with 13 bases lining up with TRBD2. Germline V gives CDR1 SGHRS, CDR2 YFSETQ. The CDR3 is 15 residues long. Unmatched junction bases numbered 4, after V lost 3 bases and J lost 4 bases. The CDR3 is CASSSGTSGKYEQYF. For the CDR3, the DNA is TGCGCCAGCAGCTCCGGGACTAGCGGGAAATACGAGCAGTACTTC.

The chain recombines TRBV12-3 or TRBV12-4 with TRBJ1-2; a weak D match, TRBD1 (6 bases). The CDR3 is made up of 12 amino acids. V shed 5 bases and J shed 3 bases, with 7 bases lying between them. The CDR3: CASSPGDYGYTF. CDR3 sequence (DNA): TGTGCCAGCAGTCCAGGGGACTATGGCTACACCTTC.

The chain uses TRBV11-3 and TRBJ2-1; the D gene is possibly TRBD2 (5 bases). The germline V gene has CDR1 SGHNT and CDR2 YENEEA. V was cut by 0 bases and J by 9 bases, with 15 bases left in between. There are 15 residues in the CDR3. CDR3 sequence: CASSLDRGPGIEQFF. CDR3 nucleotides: TGTGCCAGCAGCTTAGATCGAGGACCGGGAATTGAGCAGTTCTTC.

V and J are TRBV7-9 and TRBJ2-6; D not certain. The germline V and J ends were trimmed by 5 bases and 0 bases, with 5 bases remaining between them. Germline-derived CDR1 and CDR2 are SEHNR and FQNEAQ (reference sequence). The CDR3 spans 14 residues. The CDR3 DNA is TGTGCCAGCAGCGACGGCTCTGGGGCCAACGTCCTGACTTTC. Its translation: CASSDGSGANVLTF.

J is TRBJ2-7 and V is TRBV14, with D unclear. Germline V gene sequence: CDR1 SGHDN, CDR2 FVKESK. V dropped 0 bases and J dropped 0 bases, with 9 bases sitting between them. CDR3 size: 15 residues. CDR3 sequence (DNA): TGTGCCAGCAGCCAAGAATTTGGAAACTCCTACGAGCAGTACTTC. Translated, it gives CASSQEFGNSYEQYF.

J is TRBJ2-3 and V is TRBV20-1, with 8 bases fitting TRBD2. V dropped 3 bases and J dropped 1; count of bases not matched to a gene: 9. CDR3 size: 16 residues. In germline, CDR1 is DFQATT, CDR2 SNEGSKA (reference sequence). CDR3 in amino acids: CSASDRLAGRTDTQYF. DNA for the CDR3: TGCAGTGCTAGTGATAGGCTAGCGGGCCGCACAGATACGCAGTATTTT.

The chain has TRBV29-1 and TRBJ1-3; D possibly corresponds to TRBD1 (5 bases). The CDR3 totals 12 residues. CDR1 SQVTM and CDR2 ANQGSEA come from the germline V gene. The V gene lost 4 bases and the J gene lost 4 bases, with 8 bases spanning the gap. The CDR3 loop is CSVVTVGNTIYF. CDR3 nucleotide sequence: TGCAGCGTTGTGACAGTCGGAAACACCATATATTTT. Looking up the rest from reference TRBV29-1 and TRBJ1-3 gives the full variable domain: SAVISQKPSRDICQRGTSLTIQCQVDSQVTMMFWYRQQPGQSLTLIATANQGSEATYESGFVIDKFPISRPNLTFSTLTVSNMSPEDSSIYLCSVVTVGNTIYFGEGSWLTVV.

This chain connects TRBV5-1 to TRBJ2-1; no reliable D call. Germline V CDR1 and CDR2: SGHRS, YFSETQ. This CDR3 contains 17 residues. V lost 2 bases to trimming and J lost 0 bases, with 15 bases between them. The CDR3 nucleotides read TGCGCCAGCAGCTTATTGGGAAGCTCCTCCTCCTACAATGAGCAGTTCTTC. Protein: CASSLLGSSSSYNEQFF.

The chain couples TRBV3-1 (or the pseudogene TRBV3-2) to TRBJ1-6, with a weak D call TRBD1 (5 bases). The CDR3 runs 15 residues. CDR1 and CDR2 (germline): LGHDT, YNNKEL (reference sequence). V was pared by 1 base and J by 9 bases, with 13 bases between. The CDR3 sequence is CASSQVGRGGSPLHF. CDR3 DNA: TGTGCCAGCAGCCAAGTCGGGCGGGGCGGTTCACCCCTCCACTTT.

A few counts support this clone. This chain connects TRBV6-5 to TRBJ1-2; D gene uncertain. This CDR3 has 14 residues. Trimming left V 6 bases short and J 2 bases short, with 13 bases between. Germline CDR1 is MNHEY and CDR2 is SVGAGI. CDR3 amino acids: CASSVPNGNYGYTF. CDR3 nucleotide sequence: TGTGCCAGCAGCGTTCCAAACGGGAACTATGGCTACACCTTC.